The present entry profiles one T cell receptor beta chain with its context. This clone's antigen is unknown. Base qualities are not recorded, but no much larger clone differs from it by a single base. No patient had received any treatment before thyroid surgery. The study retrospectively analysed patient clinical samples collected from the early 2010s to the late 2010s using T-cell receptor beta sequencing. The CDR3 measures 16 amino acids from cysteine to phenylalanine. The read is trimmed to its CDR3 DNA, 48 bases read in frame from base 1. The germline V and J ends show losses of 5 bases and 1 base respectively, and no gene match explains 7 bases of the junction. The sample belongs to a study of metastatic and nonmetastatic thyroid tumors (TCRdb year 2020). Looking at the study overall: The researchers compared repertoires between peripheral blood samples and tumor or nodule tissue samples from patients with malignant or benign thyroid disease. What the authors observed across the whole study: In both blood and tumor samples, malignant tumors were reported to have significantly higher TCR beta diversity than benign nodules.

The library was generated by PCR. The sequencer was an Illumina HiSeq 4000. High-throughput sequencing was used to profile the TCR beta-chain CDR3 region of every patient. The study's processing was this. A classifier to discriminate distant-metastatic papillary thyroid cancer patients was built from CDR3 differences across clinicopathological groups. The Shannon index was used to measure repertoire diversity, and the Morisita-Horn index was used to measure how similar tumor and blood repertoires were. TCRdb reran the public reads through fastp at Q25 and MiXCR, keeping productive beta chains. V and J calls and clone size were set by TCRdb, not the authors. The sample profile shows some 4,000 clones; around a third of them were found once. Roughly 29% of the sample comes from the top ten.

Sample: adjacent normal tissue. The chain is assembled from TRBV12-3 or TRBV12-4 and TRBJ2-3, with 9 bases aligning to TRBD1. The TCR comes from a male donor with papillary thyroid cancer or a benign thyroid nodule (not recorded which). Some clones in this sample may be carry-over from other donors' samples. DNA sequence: TGTGCCAGCAGTGGATGGGGACAGGGTGGCACAGATACGCAGTATTTT. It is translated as CASSGWGQGGTDTQYF.